These T cell receptor beta chains were read from a single sample in a study of blood T cell repertoires in COVID-19. Assay: immunoSEQ multiplex PCR; the TCRdb copy retains only in-frame clones and omits some. The table lists about 320,000 clones, around nine tenths of them singletons. The sequenced sample was PBMCs or T cells enriched from blood (not recorded which). Receptors originate from a man aged 60-69 years who had recovered from COVID-19. The CDR3 runs from the conserved cysteine through the conserved F or W. D genes are given only for firm matches. A clone size is listed for some rows: how often the clone was seen (once, few, many), or a class if it is expanded.

j_call d_call v_call clone_size cdr3_aa cdr3_nt
TRBJ2-1 TRBD1 TRBV10-3 . CAITRTGVYNEQFF TGTGCCATCACAAGGACAGGGGTCTACAATGAGCAGTTCTTC
TRBJ2-3 . TRBV7-9 . CASSFSGTDTQYF TGTGCCAGCAGCTTCTCAGGTACAGATACGCAGTATTTT
TRBJ1-2 . TRBV4-1 . CASSQGSEVYYGYTF TGCGCCAGCAGCCAAGGATCTGAGGTTTACTATGGCTACACCTTC
TRBJ2-3 . TRBV7-2 . CASRPGGTDTQYF TGTGCCAGCAGGCCGGGGGGCACAGATACGCAGTATTTT
TRBJ2-1 TRBD2 TRBV27 . CASSVLQRGGDNEQFF TGTGCCAGCAGTGTATTGCAGCGGGGGGGCGATAATGAGCAGTTCTTC
TRBJ1-2 . TRBV27 . CASSLPLDSWEWDGYTF TGTGCCAGCAGTCTCCCCCTGGACTCCTGGGAATGGGATGGCTACACCTTC
TRBJ2-3 . TRBV5-1 . CASSLESTSTDTQYF TGCGCCAGCAGCTTGGAGTCAACTTCCACAGATACGCAGTATTTT
TRBJ2-5 TRBD2 TRBV2 . CASSERTSGTETQYF TGTGCCAGCAGTGAGCGGACTAGCGGGACCGAGACCCAGTACTTC
TRBJ1-2 TRBD1 TRBV19 few CASSIGQGGPGYTF TGTGCCAGTAGTATTGGACAGGGAGGGCCCGGCTACACCTTC
TRBJ2-7 . TRBV2 . CASSGTTGRSSYEQYF TGTGCCAGCAGTGGGACCACAGGTAGAAGCTCCTACGAGCAGTACTTC
TRBJ2-7 TRBD1 TRBV2 . CASSYGPGQSYEQYF TGTGCCAGCAGTTACGGCCCGGGACAGTCATACGAGCAGTACTTC
TRBJ2-7 . TRBV4-1 . CASSQPGKDYEQYF TGCGCCAGCAGCCAACCGGGGAAGGACTACGAGCAGTACTTC
TRBJ2-1 TRBD2 TRBV10-3 . CAISGAGGNQYNEQFF TGTGCCATCAGTGGTGCGGGGGGAAACCAATACAATGAGCAGTTCTTC
TRBJ2-7 TRBD2 TRBV5-1 . CASSKELGLAGGEQYF TGCGCCAGCAGCAAAGAACTGGGACTAGCGGGCGGTGAGCAGTACTTC
TRBJ1-2 . TRBV7-2 . CASSFVGTGGGRGYTF TGTGCCAGCAGCTTTGTTGGGACTGGGGGGGGGCGGGGCTACACCTTC
TRBJ2-2 TRBD2 TRBV9 . CASSVATSGRYTGELFF TGTGCCAGCAGCGTAGCCACTAGCGGGAGGTACACCGGGGAGCTGTTTTTT